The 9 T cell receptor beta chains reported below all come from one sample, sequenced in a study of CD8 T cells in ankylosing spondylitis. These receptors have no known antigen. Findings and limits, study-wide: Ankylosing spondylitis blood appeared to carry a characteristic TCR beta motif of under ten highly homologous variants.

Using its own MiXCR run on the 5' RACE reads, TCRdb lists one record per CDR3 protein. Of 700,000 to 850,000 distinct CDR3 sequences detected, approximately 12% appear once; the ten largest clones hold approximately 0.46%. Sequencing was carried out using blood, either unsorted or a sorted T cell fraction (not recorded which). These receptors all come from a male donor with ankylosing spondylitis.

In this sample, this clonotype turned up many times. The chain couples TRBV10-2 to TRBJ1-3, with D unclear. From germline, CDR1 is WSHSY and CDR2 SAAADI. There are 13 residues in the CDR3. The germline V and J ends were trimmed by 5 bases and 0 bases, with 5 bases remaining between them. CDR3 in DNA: TGCGCCAGCAGTTGGGACTCTGGAAACACCATATATTTT. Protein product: CASSWDSGNTIYF.

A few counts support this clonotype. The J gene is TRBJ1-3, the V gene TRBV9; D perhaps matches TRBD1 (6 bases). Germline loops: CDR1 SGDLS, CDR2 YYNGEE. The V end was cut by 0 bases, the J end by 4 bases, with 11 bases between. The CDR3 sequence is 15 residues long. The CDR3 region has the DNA TGTGCCAGCAGCGTAGAAGGGGGTTACGGAAACACCATATATTTT. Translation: CASSVEGGYGNTIYF.

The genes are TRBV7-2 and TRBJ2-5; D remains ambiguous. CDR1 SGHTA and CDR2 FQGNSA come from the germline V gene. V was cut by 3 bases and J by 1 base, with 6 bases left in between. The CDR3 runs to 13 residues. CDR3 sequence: CASSLYPQETQYF. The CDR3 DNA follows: TGTGCCAGCAGCTTGTACCCCCAAGAGACCCAGTACTTC.

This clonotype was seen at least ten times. The CDR3 nucleotides read TGTGCCAGCTCACCAGGGGACAGATGGAACAATCAGCCCCAGCATTTT. Translation gives CASSPGDRWNNQPQHF. The rearrangement uses TRBV18 and TRBJ1-5; 7 bases are a match to TRBD1. Germline trimming cut 2 bases from V and 3 bases from J; bases unmatched to any gene: 7. Germline V gene lookup returns CDR1 KGHSH and CDR2 LQKENI. The CDR3 length is 16 residues.

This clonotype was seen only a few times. CDR3 amino acids: CASSLAGQTGNEQFF. For the CDR3, the DNA is TGTGCCAGCAGCTTAGCGGGACAGACGGGAAATGAGCAGTTCTTC. The rearrangement joins TRBV11-3 to TRBJ2-1, with 7 nucleotides matching TRBD1. This CDR3 spans 15 amino acids. Germline-derived CDR1 and CDR2 are SGHNT and YENEEA. The V segment lost 1 base and the J segment 7 bases; nucleotides outside the gene matches: 7.

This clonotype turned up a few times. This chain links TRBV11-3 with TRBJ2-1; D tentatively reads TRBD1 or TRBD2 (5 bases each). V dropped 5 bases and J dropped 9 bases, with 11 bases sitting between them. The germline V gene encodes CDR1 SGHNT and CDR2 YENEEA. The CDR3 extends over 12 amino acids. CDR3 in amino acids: CASSASGTEQFF. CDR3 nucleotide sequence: TGTGCCAGCAGCGCATCCGGGACTGAGCAGTTCTTC. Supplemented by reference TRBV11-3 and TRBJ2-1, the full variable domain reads EAGVVQSPRYKIIEKKQPVAFWCNPISGHNTLYWYLQNLGQGPELLIRYENEEAVDDSQLPKDRFSAERLKGVDSTLKIQPAELGDSAVYLCASSASGTEQFFGPGTRLTVL.

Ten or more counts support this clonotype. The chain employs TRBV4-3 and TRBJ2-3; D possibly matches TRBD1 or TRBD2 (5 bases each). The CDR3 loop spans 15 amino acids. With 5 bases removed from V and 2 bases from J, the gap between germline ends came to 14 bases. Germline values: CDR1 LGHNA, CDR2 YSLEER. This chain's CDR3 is CASSSRDRNTDTQYF. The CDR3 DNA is TGCGCCAGCAGCTCCCGGGACCGTAACACAGATACGCAGTATTTT.

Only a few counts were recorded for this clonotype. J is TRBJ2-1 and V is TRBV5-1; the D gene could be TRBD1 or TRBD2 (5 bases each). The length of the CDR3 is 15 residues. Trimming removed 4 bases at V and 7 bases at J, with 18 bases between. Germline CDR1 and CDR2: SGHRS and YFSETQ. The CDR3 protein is CASSPGFQKGNEQFF. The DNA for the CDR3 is TGCGCCAGCAGCCCGGGATTTCAGAAGGGGAATGAGCAGTTCTTC.

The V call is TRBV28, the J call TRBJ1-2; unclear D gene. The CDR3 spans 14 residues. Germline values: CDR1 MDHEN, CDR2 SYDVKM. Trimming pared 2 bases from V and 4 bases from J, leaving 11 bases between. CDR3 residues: CASSLEAEGYGYTF. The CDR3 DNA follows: TGTGCCAGCAGTTTAGAGGCAGAGGGCTATGGCTACACCTTC.